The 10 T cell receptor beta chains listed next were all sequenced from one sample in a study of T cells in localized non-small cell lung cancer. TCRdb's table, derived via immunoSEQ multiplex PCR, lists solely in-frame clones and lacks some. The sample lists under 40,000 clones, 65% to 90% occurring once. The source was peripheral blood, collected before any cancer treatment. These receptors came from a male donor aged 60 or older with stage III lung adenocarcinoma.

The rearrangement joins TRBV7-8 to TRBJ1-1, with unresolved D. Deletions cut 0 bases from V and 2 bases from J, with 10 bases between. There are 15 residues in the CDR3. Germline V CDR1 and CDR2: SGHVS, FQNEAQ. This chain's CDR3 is CASSLAVRSNTEAFF. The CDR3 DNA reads TGTGCCAGCAGCTTAGCGGTAAGAAGTAACACTGAAGCTTTCTTT.

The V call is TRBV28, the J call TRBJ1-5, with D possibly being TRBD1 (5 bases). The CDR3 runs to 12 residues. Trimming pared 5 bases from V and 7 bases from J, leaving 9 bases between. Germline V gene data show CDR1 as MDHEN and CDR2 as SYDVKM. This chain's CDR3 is CASSGGVQPQHF. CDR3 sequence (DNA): TGTGCCAGCAGTGGGGGGGTCCAGCCCCAGCATTTT.

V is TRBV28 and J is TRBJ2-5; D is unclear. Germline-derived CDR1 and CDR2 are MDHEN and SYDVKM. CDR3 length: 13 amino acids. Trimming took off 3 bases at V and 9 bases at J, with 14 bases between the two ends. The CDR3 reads CASSFLNKSPQYF. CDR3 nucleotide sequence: TGTGCCAGCAGTTTTCTAAACAAGTCCCCCCAGTACTTC.

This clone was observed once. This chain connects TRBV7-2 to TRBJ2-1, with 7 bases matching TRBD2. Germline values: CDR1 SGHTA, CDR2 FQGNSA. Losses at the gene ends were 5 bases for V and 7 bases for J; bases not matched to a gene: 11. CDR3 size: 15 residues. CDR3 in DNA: TGTGCCAGCAGCCCGAACCCACTAGCGTGGAATGAGCAGTTCTTC. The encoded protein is CASSPNPLAWNEQFF.

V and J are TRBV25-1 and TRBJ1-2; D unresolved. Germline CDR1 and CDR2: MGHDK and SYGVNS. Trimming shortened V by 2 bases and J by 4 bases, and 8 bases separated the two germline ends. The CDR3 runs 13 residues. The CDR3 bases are TGTGCCAGCAGTGAACCCGCTGGCTATGGCTACACCTTC. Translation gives CASSEPAGYGYTF.

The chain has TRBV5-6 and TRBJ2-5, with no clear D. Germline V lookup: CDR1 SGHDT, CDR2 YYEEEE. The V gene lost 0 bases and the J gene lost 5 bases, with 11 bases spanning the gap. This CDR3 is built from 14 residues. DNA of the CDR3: TGTGCCAGCAGCTTGGACGTACGTACGGAGACCCAGTACTTC. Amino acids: CASSLDVRTETQYF.

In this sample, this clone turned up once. CDR3 sequence (DNA): TGTGCCAGTAGTATTGGCGTTCCCTTCTTCTATTCACCCCTCCACTTT. Protein: CASSIGVPFFYSPLHF. J is TRBJ1-6 and V is TRBV19, with D unresolved. V was trimmed by 3 bases and J by 8 bases, leaving 17 bases between them. CDR3 length: 16 amino acids. Germline values: CDR1 LNHDA, CDR2 SQIVND (reference sequence).

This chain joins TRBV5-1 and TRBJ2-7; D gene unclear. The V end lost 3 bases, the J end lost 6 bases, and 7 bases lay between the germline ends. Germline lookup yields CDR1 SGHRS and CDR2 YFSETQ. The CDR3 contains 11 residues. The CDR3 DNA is TGCGCCAGCAGCTCGCCGGGCGAGCAGTACTTC. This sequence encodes CASSSPGEQYF.

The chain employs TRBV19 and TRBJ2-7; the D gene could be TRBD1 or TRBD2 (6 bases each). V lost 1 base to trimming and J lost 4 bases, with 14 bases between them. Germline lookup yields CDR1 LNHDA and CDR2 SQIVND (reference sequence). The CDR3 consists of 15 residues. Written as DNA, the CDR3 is TGTGCCAGTAGTATAGCATCCGGGGGCGGATACGAGCAGTACTTC. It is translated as CASSIASGGGYEQYF.

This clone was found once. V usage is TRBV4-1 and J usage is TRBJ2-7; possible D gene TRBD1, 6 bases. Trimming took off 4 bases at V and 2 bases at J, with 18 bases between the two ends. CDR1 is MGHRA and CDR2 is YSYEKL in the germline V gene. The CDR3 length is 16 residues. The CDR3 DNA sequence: TGCGCCAGCAGCCCGATCCACGCAGGGGCCCCCTACGAGCAGTACTTC. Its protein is CASSPIHAGAPYEQYF.